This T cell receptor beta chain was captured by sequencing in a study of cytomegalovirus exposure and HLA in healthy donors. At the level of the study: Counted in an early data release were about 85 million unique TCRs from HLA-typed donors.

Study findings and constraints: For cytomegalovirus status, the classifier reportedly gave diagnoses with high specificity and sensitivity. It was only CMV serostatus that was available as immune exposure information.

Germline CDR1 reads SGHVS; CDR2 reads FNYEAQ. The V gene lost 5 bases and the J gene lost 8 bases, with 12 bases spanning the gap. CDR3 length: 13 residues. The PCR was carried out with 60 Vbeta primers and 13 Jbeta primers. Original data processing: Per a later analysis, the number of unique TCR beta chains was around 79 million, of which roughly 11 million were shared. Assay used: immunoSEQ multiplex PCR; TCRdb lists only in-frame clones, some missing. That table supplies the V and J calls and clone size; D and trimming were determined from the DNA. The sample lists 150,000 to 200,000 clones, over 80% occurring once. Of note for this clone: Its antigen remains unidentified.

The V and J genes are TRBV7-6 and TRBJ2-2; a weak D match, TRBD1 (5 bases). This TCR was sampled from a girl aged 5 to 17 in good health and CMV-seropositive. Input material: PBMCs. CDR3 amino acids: CASSLTARGELFF. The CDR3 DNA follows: TGTGCCAGCAGCCTGACAGCTAGGGGGGAGCTGTTTTTT. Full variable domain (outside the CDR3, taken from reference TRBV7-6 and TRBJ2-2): GAGVSQSPRYKVTKRGQDVALRCDPISGHVSLYWYRQALGQGPEFLTYFNYEAQQDKSGLPNDRFSAERPEGSISTLTIQRTEQRDSAMYRCASSLTARGELFFGEGSRLTVL.